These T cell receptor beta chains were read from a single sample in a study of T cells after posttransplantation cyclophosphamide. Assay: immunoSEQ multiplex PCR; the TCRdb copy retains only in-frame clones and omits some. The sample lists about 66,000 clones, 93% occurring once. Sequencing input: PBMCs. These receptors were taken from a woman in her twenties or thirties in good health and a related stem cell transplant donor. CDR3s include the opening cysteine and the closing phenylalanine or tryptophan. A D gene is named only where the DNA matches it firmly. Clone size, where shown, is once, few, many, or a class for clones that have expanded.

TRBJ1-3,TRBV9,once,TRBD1,TGTGCCAGCAGCGCGCGAGGACAGGGGGCGGGAAACACCATATATTTT,CASSARGQGAGNTIYF
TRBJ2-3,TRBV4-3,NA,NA,TGCGCCAGCAGCCAACAGACTCATTCTAATACGCAGTATTTT,CASSQQTHSNTQYF
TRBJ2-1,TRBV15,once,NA,TGTGCCACCAGCAGGGGGCCTGACAATGAGCAGTTCTTC,CATSRGPDNEQFF
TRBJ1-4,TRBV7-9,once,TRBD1,TGTGCCAGCAGCTTAGGGAGGGGACAGACTCTGGGCAATGAAAAACTGTTTTTT,CASSLGRGQTLGNEKLFF
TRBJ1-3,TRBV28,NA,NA,TGTGCCAGCAGTTTATCTGGGACGGGACTGTCTGGAAACACCATATATTTT,CASSLSGTGLSGNTIYF
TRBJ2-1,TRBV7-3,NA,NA,TGTGCCAGCAGCCATGACCAGTCTCGACAGTTCTTC,CASSHDQSRQFF
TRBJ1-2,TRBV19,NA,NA,TGTGCCAGTAGTTGGGGATTTGGGTATGGCTACACCTTC,CASSWGFGYGYTF
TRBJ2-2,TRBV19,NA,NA,TGTGCCAGTAGTCTTCAAGGGGGCGCGGGGTCCGGGGAGCTGTTTTTT,CASSLQGGAGSGELFF
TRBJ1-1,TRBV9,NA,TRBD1,TGTGCCAGCAGCCCCAGGACAGGGGGGAACACTGAAGCTTTCTTT,CASSPRTGGNTEAFF
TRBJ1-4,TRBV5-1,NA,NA,TGCGCCAGCAGCTTGTTGTTTGTAAATAATGAAAAACTGTTTTTT,CASSLLFVNNEKLFF
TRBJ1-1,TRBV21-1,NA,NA,TGTGCCAGCAGCAGACGGACAGGGCCTGAAGCTTTCTTT,CASSRRTGPEAFF
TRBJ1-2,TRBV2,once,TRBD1,TGTGCCAGCAGTGAGGACAGGTTTAACTATGGCTACACCTTC,CASSEDRFNYGYTF
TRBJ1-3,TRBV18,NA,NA,TGTGCCAGCTCACCACTGGGGACCGTGAGCTCCGGGAACACCATATATTTT,CASSPLGTVSSGNTIYF
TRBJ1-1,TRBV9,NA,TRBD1,TGTGCCAGCAGCGTAGACCCGGGACAGGGCACTGAAGCTTTCTTT,CASSVDPGQGTEAFF